Below are 27 T cell receptor beta chains sequenced from a single sample in a study of patients and donors after allogeneic stem cell transplantation. TCRdb re-derived calls from the RT-PCR reads in MiXCR, one entry per CDR3 protein. Seen here are under 200,000 distinct CDR3 sequences, 30% observed once, and the top ten hold around 3%. The sequenced sample was blood, either unsorted or a sorted T cell fraction (not recorded which). Every receptor here comes from a human donor who was either an allogeneic HSCT recipient or a stem cell or donor lymphocyte infusion donor (not recorded which). It is not recorded whose cells these are; they may come from a transplant donor.

V gene TRBV4-2 combines with J gene TRBJ1-1; D unresolved. There are 15 residues in the CDR3. The germline V gene has CDR1 LGHNA and CDR2 YNFKEQ. With 1 base removed from V and 5 bases from J, the gap between germline ends came to 14 bases. CDR3 DNA sequence: TGTGCCAGCAGCCAAGCTGGGCAGGCGATGACTGAAGCTTTCTTT. It specifies CASSQAGQAMTEAFF.

In this sample, this clonotype turned up a few times. J is TRBJ2-7 and V is TRBV9; 9 bases map to TRBD1. V shed 4 bases, J shed 4 bases, and the junction held 9 bases outside the gene matches. This CDR3 has 15 residues. From germline, CDR1 is SGDLS and CDR2 YYNGEE. The CDR3 DNA is TGTGCCAGCAGCTCTACAGGGGGCACCGCGTACGAGCAGTACTTC. It is translated as CASSSTGGTAYEQYF.

This clonotype was seen a single time. The chain employs TRBV20-1 and TRBJ2-1; D possibly corresponds to TRBD2 (6 bases). The CDR3 has 17 amino acids. V lost 6 bases to trimming and J lost 6 bases, with 27 bases between them. Germline values: CDR1 DFQATT, CDR2 SNEGSKA (reference sequence). The CDR3 DNA reads TGCAGTGCCGAGGGACTGAGAGGGGACCCCAGGAGCAATGAGCAGTTCTTC. Translating it yields CSAEGLRGDPRSNEQFF.

This rearrangement joins TRBV27 to TRBJ2-1; 7 positions match TRBD2. Germline V CDR1 and CDR2: MNHEY, SMNVEV (reference sequence). With 8 bases clipped from V and 6 bases from J, the junction kept 13 bases outside the gene matches. This CDR3 is built from 15 residues. CDR3 loop: CASDSRGRILNEQFF. CDR3 sequence (DNA): TGTGCCAGCGACTCTCGCGGGAGAATTCTCAATGAGCAGTTCTTC.

This sequence joins TRBV7-2 and TRBJ2-3; D might be TRBD2 (6 bases). The CDR3 is 14 residues long. Trimming cost V 8 bases and J 2 bases, with 14 bases left between them. Germline V CDR1 and CDR2: SGHTA, FQGNSA. The CDR3 is CASDGGDSTDTQYF. The CDR3, as DNA: TGTGCCAGCGATGGAGGGGATTCCACAGATACGCAGTATTTT.

This rearrangement joins TRBV20-1 to TRBJ1-2; the D is unclear. The CDR3 is 12 amino acids. Trimming stripped 3 bases from V and 8 bases from J, with 13 bases between. CDR1 DFQATT and CDR2 SNEGSKA come from the germline V gene (reference sequence). The CDR3 DNA is TGCAGTGCTAGTACACGGTGGCAAGGCTACACCTTC. Protein sequence: CSASTRWQGYTF.

The chain combines TRBV2 with TRBJ1-1, with D unclear. The CDR3 length is 14 residues. V dropped 0 bases and J dropped 1 base, with 6 bases sitting between them. Germline V gene lookup returns CDR1 SNHLY and CDR2 FYNNEI. CDR3 region: CASSEAGPNTEAFF. CDR3 DNA: TGTGCCAGCAGTGAAGCCGGCCCGAACACTGAAGCTTTCTTT.

The genes are TRBV6-1 and TRBJ2-3, with a weak D call TRBD2 (5 bases). The germline V gene has CDR1 MNHNS and CDR2 SASEGT. V was trimmed by 2 bases and J by 0 bases, leaving 15 bases between them. CDR3 length: 17 amino acids. This CDR3 reads CASSETLLAASTDTQYF. CDR3 nucleotides: TGTGCCAGCAGTGAAACTCTCCTAGCCGCTAGCACAGATACGCAGTATTTT.

V is TRBV12-3 or TRBV12-4 and J is TRBJ2-1; 10 bases are shared with TRBD2. V shed 7 bases, J shed 4 bases, and the junction held 7 bases outside the gene matches. CDR3 length: 15 amino acids. CDR3 sequence (DNA): TGTGCCAGCATCCCGACTAGCGGGCCGTACAATGAGCAGTTCTTC. This sequence encodes CASIPTSGPYNEQFF.

This clonotype has just a few counts. The chain has TRBV20-1 and TRBJ2-1; D call uncertain. CDR3 length: 13 residues. Germline values: CDR1 DFQATT, CDR2 SNEGSKA (reference sequence). Trimming cost V 5 bases and J 8 bases, with 16 bases left between them. The CDR3 loop reads CSAPPYLGDEQFF. Written as DNA, the CDR3 is TGCAGTGCTCCTCCGTATTTAGGCGATGAGCAGTTCTTC.

V and J are TRBV6-5 and TRBJ2-7; TRBD2 matches 7 bases. Germline V lookup: CDR1 MNHEY, CDR2 SVGAGI. Trimming took 8 bases from V and 7 from J; bases not matched to a gene: 5. CDR3 length: 11 amino acids. The CDR3 loop reads CASGWGGEQYF. The CDR3 DNA sequence: TGTGCCAGCGGTTGGGGAGGGGAGCAGTACTTC.

About this clonotype: This could be a read error, since a much larger clone is one nucleotide away. V gene TRBV7-9 combines with J gene TRBJ1-2; D remains ambiguous. Germline CDR1 reads SEHNR; CDR2 reads FQNEAQ (reference sequence). The CDR3 runs to 14 residues. In DNA form, the CDR3 reads TGTGCCAGCAGCTTAGGCAGGACTAACTATAGCTACACCTTC. Translated, it gives CASSLGRTNYSYTF.

This clonotype was seen a few times. The chain is built from TRBV5-1 and TRBJ1-6, with D unclear. Trimming left V 0 bases short and J 5 bases short, with 9 bases between. The CDR3 has 15 residues. Germline V gene sequence: CDR1 SGHRS, CDR2 YFSETQ. The CDR3 sequence is CASSLVTRDNSPLHF. The CDR3 DNA sequence: TGCGCCAGCAGCTTGGTGACCCGTGATAATTCACCCCTCCACTTT.

This clonotype was counted only a few times. The chain couples TRBV7-9 to TRBJ1-2; D gene uncertain. CDR1 and CDR2 from the germline V gene are SEHNR and FQNEAQ (reference sequence). The CDR3 covers 13 residues. V dropped 5 bases and J dropped 8 bases, with 15 bases sitting between them. CDR3 in DNA: TGTGCCAGCAGCACTGACGGTTGCTTGGGCTACACCTTC. Encoded protein: CASSTDGCLGYTF.

This clonotype was counted only a few times. CDR3 loop: CASRSVRGLTEAFF. The CDR3 region has the DNA TGTGCCAGCAGGTCCGTAAGGGGGCTCACTGAAGCTTTCTTT. The rearrangement uses TRBV2 and TRBJ1-1, with 7 bases that match TRBD1. Germline CDR1 and CDR2: SNHLY and FYNNEI. With 6 bases clipped from V and 4 bases from J, the junction kept 8 bases outside the gene matches. This CDR3 comprises 14 residues.

This clonotype was detected a few times. The chain joins TRBV19 to TRBJ1-2, with 10 bases lining up with TRBD1. The CDR3 runs 13 residues. CDR1 and CDR2 (germline): LNHDA, SQIVND (reference sequence). The J segment lost 2 bases and the V segment lost 9 bases, leaving 3 bases of the junction unmatched. This CDR3 is CASTGQGNYGYTF. DNA for the CDR3: TGTGCCAGCACGGGACAGGGGAACTATGGCTACACCTTC. The complete variable domain, with remaining parts taken from reference TRBV19 and TRBJ1-2, reads DGGITQSPKYLFRKEGQNVTLSCEQNLNHDAMYWYRQDPGQGLRLIYYSQIVNDFQKGDIAEGYSVSREKKESFPLTVTSAQKNPTAFYLCASTGQGNYGYTFGSGTRLTVV.

This clonotype has at least ten counts. This chain connects TRBV12-3 or TRBV12-4 to TRBJ1-5; tentatively, D is TRBD1 (6 bases). V shed 2 bases and J shed 7 bases, with 12 bases lying between them. This CDR3 has 14 amino acids. The CDR3 protein is CASSLLQGGQPQHF. The DNA of the CDR3 is TGTGCCAGCAGTTTACTACAGGGAGGCCAGCCCCAGCATTTT.

The CDR3 loop reads CASSVTGTGETQYF. The DNA for the CDR3 is TGTGCCAGCAGCGTCACAGGGACGGGAGAGACCCAGTACTTC. V and J are TRBV9 and TRBJ2-5; perhaps TRBD1 as D (6 bases). Germline V CDR1 and CDR2: SGDLS, YYNGEE. The V and J ends lost 2 bases and 4 bases respectively, with 12 bases between them. CDR3 length: 14 residues.

This clonotype was detected a few times. The chain has TRBV20-1 and TRBJ2-3; 13 bases agree with TRBD2. With 0 bases clipped from V and 4 bases from J, the junction kept 1 base outside the gene matches. Germline V gives CDR1 DFQATT, CDR2 SNEGSKA (reference sequence). The CDR3 has 15 residues. The CDR3 DNA sequence: TGCAGTGCTAGAGATACTAGCGGGAGGGCAGATACGCAGTATTTT. Translation gives CSARDTSGRADTQYF.

The V call is TRBV13, the J call TRBJ2-7; 9 bases align to TRBD2. Unmatched junction bases numbered 8, after V lost 0 bases and J lost 2 bases. CDR1 PRHDT and CDR2 FYEKMQ come from the germline V gene (reference sequence). The CDR3 is made up of 17 amino acids. The CDR3 sequence is CASSLGVASGNPYEQYF. DNA for the CDR3: TGTGCCAGCAGCTTAGGCGTCGCTAGCGGGAATCCCTACGAGCAGTACTTC.

This rearrangement joins TRBV7-9 to TRBJ2-1; D remains unclear. V was pared by 7 bases and J by 9 bases, with 7 bases between. Germline V gives CDR1 SEHNR, CDR2 FQNEAQ (reference sequence). The CDR3 contains 10 residues. The CDR3 region is CASTGTEQFF. The CDR3 nucleotides are TGTGCCAGCACGGGTACTGAGCAGTTCTTC.

CDR3 protein: CSAREPPTSGRGYEQYF. The CDR3 DNA is TGCAGTGCTAGAGAACCCCCCACTAGCGGGAGGGGGTACGAGCAGTACTTC. The V and J genes are TRBV20-1 and TRBJ2-7; 13 bases are a match to TRBD2. This CDR3 has 17 amino acids. After removal of 0 bases from V and 4 bases from J, the junction contained 9 bases not matched to a gene. From germline, CDR1 is DFQATT and CDR2 SNEGSKA (reference sequence).

This chain links TRBV12-3 or TRBV12-4 with TRBJ2-3; no definite D call. The CDR3 length is 15 residues. Trimming removed 6 bases at V and 2 bases at J, with 15 bases between. Here the CDR3 reads CASSPDWIPTDTQYF. The CDR3 region has the DNA TGTGCCAGCAGCCCTGATTGGATCCCCACAGATACGCAGTATTTT.

This chain connects TRBV3-1 to TRBJ2-7; 7 bases align to TRBD1. The CDR3 contains 14 residues. Per germline, CDR1 LGHDT and CDR2 YNNKEL (reference sequence). Trimming at V came to 1 base and at J to 3 bases, leaving 3 bases not matched to a gene. The DNA of the CDR3 is TGTGCCAGCAGCCAAGGACAGGGATACTACGAGCAGTACTTC. Protein sequence: CASSQGQGYYEQYF.

The chain combines TRBV5-1 with TRBJ2-7; possible D gene TRBD2, 6 bases. Deletions cut 3 bases from V and 6 bases from J, with 10 bases between. CDR3 length equals 12 residues. The germline V gene encodes CDR1 SGHRS and CDR2 YFSETQ. The CDR3 DNA reads TGCGCCAGCAGCTCGACTAGTTTCGAGCAGTACTTC. It is translated as CASSSTSFEQYF. Combining the CDR3 with reference TRBV5-1 and TRBJ2-7 gives the whole variable domain KAGVTQTPRYLIKTRGQQVTLSCSPISGHRSVSWYQQTPGQGLQFLFEYFSETQRNKGNFPGRFSGRQFSNSRSEMNVSTLELGDSALYLCASSSTSFEQYFGPGTRLTVT.

V gene TRBV5-4 combines with J gene TRBJ2-7; the D is unclear. Per germline, CDR1 SGHNT and CDR2 YYREEE (reference sequence). The CDR3 spans 15 residues. V was trimmed by 0 bases and J by 4 bases, leaving 14 bases between them. CDR3: CASSLASAPPYEQYF. CDR3 nucleotides: TGTGCCAGCAGCTTGGCGAGCGCTCCTCCTTACGAGCAGTACTTC. The full variable domain, rest sourced from reference TRBV5-4 and TRBJ2-7, is ETGVTQSPTHLIKTRGQQVTLRCSSQSGHNTVSWYQQALGQGPQFIFQYYREEENGRGNFPPRFSGLQFPNYSSELNVNALELDDSALYLCASSLASAPPYEQYFGPGTRLTVT.

The V call is TRBV9, the J call TRBJ1-2; D perhaps matches TRBD1 (6 bases). Trimming took 2 bases from V and 4 from J, leaving 9 bases between them. The CDR3 extends over 13 amino acids. Germline CDR1 is SGDLS and CDR2 is YYNGEE. The CDR3 here is CASSVGGPYGYTF. As DNA, the CDR3 is TGTGCCAGCAGCGTCGGGGGGCCCTATGGCTACACCTTC. Based on the CDR3 plus reference TRBV9 and TRBJ1-2, the full variable domain is DSGVTQTPKHLITATGQRVTLRCSPRSGDLSVYWYQQSLDQGLQFLIQYYNGEERAKGNILERFSAQQFPDLHSELNLSSLELGDSALYFCASSVGGPYGYTFGSGTRLTVV.